A selection of T cell receptor beta chains follows, all from one sample in a study of OX40 agonist ivuxolimab in advanced cancers. Sequencing was performed with immunoSEQ multiplex PCR; in TCRdb, only in-frame clones are kept and a portion is missing. The table includes about 13,000 clones, approximately 87% detected once. The source was CD4+ or CD8+ T cells sorted from blood, collected in a trial of the OX40 agonist ivuxolimab. These receptor sequences come from an adult with an advanced solid tumor such as melanoma, head and neck, liver or kidney cancer. The CDR3 runs from the conserved cysteine through the conserved F or W. The D gene is left open where the match is weak. Size is stated for part of the rows, as once, few or many counts, or as a class when the clone is expanded.

J gene	V gene	D gene	clone size	CDR3 protein	CDR3 DNA
TRBJ1-1	TRBV4-2	.	.	CAASGAEGRSTEAFF	TGTGCCGCCAGCGGTGCAGAAGGAAGATCCACTGAAGCTTTCTTT
TRBJ1-1	TRBV29-1	.	.	CSVPLWGGDEAFF	TGCAGCGTTCCCCTGTGGGGTGGCGATGAAGCTTTCTTT
TRBJ2-3	TRBV11-2	TRBD2	.	CASSRLAGELTDTQYF	TGTGCCAGCAGTCGTCTAGCGGGAGAGTTGACAGATACGCAGTATTTT
TRBJ1-1	TRBV7-9	.	.	CASSFPTNTEAFF	TGTGCCAGCAGCTTCCCGACGAACACTGAAGCTTTCTTT
TRBJ2-1	TRBV13	.	.	CASSFSLSYLNEQFF	TGTGCCAGCAGCTTTTCCCTATCTTACCTCAATGAGCAGTTCTTC
TRBJ2-7	TRBV9	TRBD1	.	CASSVGLPDLAQGANEQYF	TGTGCCAGCAGCGTAGGCTTACCGGATCTGGCACAGGGGGCAAATGAGCAGTACTTC
TRBJ2-7	TRBV27	.	.	CASSPPGNPYEQYF	TGTGCCAGCAGTCCACCAGGGAACCCCTACGAGCAGTACTTC
TRBJ1-1	TRBV5-1	.	.	CASSSFGNTEAFF	TGCGCCAGCAGCTCCTTCGGGAACACTGAAGCTTTCTTT
TRBJ2-7	TRBV7-9	.	.	CASRDTSSYEQYF	TGTGCCAGCAGGGATACTAGCTCCTACGAGCAGTACTTC
TRBJ1-5	TRBV27	.	.	CASSLGSSNQPQHF	TGTGCCAGCAGCCTGGGGAGTAGCAATCAGCCCCAGCATTTT
TRBJ1-4	TRBV4-1	.	.	CASSQEAPGSTNEKLFF	TGCGCCAGCAGCCAAGAGGCACCAGGTTCAACTAATGAAAAACTGTTTTTT
TRBJ2-7	TRBV7-6	.	.	CASSLEAGYEQYF	TGTGCCAGCAGCTTAGAGGCCGGCTACGAGCAGTACTTC
TRBJ2-3	TRBV18	.	.	CASSPWDSTDTQYF	TGTGCCAGCTCACCTTGGGACAGCACAGATACGCAGTATTTT
TRBJ1-2	TRBV9	TRBD1	.	CASSVYAGGRAGYTF	TGTGCCAGCAGCGTGTACGCAGGGGGACGGGCTGGCTACACCTTC
TRBJ2-3	TRBV6-6	.	.	CASSPYSTDTQYF	TGTGCCAGCAGCCCATACAGCACAGATACGCAGTATTTT
TRBJ1-1	TRBV27	TRBD1	.	CASTSDRGLIAFF	TGTGCCAGCACCTCGGACAGGGGGCTAATAGCTTTCTTT
TRBJ1-1	TRBV4-1	.	.	CASSPLTGTRGASGTEAFF	TGCGCCAGCAGCCCCCTCACCGGGACAAGGGGCGCTTCGGGCACTGAAGCTTTCTTT
TRBJ1-6	TRBV10-3	.	.	CAISELRDSSYNSPLHF	TGTGCCATCAGTGAGCTGCGGGATAGCTCCTATAATTCACCCCTCCACTTT
TRBJ2-7	TRBV27	TRBD2	.	CASSPRASGRWNEQYF	TGTGCCAGCAGTCCCAGAGCTAGCGGGAGGTGGAACGAGCAGTACTTC
TRBJ2-7	TRBV7-9	.	.	CASSLTTGGGYEQYF	TGTGCCAGCAGCTTAACGACAGGTGGTGGGTACGAGCAGTACTTC
TRBJ2-7	TRBV9	.	.	CASSTGLTDEQYF	TGTGCCAGCAGCACCGGACTAACCGACGAGCAGTACTTC
TRBJ1-2	TRBV4-1	.	once	CASSQGTDAGGYTF	TGCGCCAGCAGCCAAGGGACAGATGCCGGTGGCTACACCTTC
TRBJ2-2	TRBV19	TRBD1	.	CASTDSSDRGMVGELFF	TGTGCCAGTACCGACAGCTCGGACAGGGGGATGGTCGGGGAGCTGTTTTTT
TRBJ2-1	TRBV28	.	.	CASSPSPGAYEQFF	TGTGCCAGCAGTCCATCTCCAGGGGCATATGAGCAGTTCTTC
TRBJ2-7	TRBV29-1	.	.	CSVERGSEQYF	TGCAGCGTTGAAAGAGGGTCCGAGCAGTACTTC
TRBJ2-3	TRBV6-4	.	.	CASSDSNGGTDTQYF	TGTGCCAGCAGTGACTCGAATGGGGGCACAGATACGCAGTATTTT
TRBJ2-1	TRBV28	TRBD1	.	CASSHPGTGRYDEQFF	TGTGCCAGCAGTCACCCCGGGACAGGGCGTTACGATGAGCAGTTCTTC
TRBJ2-7	TRBV6-1	.	once	CASLWTLGEYEQYF	TGTGCCAGCTTATGGACCCTCGGGGAGTACGAGCAGTACTTC
TRBJ1-1	TRBV19	.	.	CASSETMNTEAFF	TGTGCCAGTAGTGAGACGATGAACACTGAAGCTTTCTTT
TRBJ1-5	TRBV13	.	.	CASSLGDSPQHF	TGTGCCAGCAGCTTAGGTGACAGTCCCCAGCATTTT
TRBJ2-1	TRBV9	.	.	CASSVGRRGERQFF	TGTGCCAGCAGCGTAGGTCGTAGGGGAGAGAGGCAGTTCTTC
TRBJ2-7	TRBV7-8	.	.	CASSLVGQKFPYEQYF	TGTGCCAGCAGCTTAGTAGGACAAAAGTTCCCCTACGAGCAGTACTTC
TRBJ2-5	TRBV7-2	.	once	CASSLPAEETQYF	TGTGCCAGCAGCTTACCAGCGGAAGAGACCCAGTACTTC
TRBJ2-7	TRBV7-7	TRBD1	.	CASSSGTGGSEQYF	TGTGCTAGCAGCTCTGGGACAGGTGGTTCCGAGCAGTACTTC
TRBJ2-1	TRBV27	.	few	CASTRGDLAGREQFF	TGTGCCAGTACGCGTGGGGACTTGGCGGGGCGGGAGCAGTTCTTC
TRBJ1-2	TRBV29-1	TRBD1	.	CSVHTGGADYGYTF	TGCAGCGTACATACAGGGGGCGCGGACTATGGCTACACCTTC
TRBJ1-2	TRBV25-1	TRBD1	once	CASSERQGAPNYGYTF	TGTGCCAGCAGTGAACGTCAGGGGGCACCGAACTATGGCTACACCTTC
TRBJ2-7	TRBV10-3	.	.	CAISWEPGPYEQYF	TGTGCCATCAGCTGGGAACCGGGCCCGTACGAGCAGTACTTC
TRBJ2-1	TRBV7-3	.	.	CASSSAHYNEQFF	TGTGCCAGCAGCTCAGCACACTACAATGAGCAGTTCTTC
TRBJ1-2	TRBV28	.	.	CASSLPGPRTSGYGYTF	TGTGCCAGCAGCCTCCCGGGACCGAGAACGTCTGGATATGGCTACACCTTC
TRBJ2-7	TRBV7-9	.	.	CASSGPYEQYF	TGTGCCAGCAGCGGGCCTTACGAGCAGTACTTC
TRBJ1-5	TRBV19	.	.	CASMLNSNQPQHF	TGTGCCAGTATGCTGAATAGCAATCAGCCCCAGCATTTT